This passage covers 16 T cell receptor beta chains from one sample sequenced in a study of Ad26.COV2.S vaccination and SARS-CoV-2 variants. Libraries were prepared by immunoSEQ multiplex PCR; TCRdb keeps only in-frame clonotypes and omits some of them. The sample holds 300,000 to 400,000 clones, under 95% seen once. The sample in question was peripheral blood, obtained after recovery from COVID-19. The source is a human donor who had recovered from COVID-19.

The V and J genes are TRBV6-2 or TRBV6-3 and TRBJ2-3; 7 bases align to TRBD2. Germline CDR1 and CDR2: MNHEY and SVGEGT. The CDR3 length is 17 residues. V gave up 2 bases and J gave up 5 bases; unmatched junction bases: 13. The CDR3 DNA sequence: TGTGCCAGCAGTTACGAATTCAGAACTAGCGAGATAGATACGCAGTATTTT. Translation gives CASSYEFRTSEIDTQYF.

The V call is TRBV4-1, the J call TRBJ1-4; D gene uncertain. CDR1 MGHRA and CDR2 YSYEKL come from the germline V gene. Trimming shortened V by 4 bases and J by 5 bases, and 14 bases separated the two germline ends. CDR3 length: 15 amino acids. CDR3 region: CASSPLGVLNEKLFF. In DNA, the CDR3 is TGCGCCAGCAGCCCCCTTGGAGTTCTGAATGAAAAACTGTTTTTT.

The chain carries TRBV15 and TRBJ2-5; D might be TRBD1 (5 bases). The V gene lost 1 base and the J gene lost 2 bases, with 14 bases spanning the gap. Germline V gives CDR1 LNHNV, CDR2 YYDKDF (reference sequence). The CDR3 length is 16 residues. CDR3 in DNA: TGTGCCACCAGCAGAGTACCCGACAGCGCTCAAGAGACCCAGTACTTC. It is translated as CATSRVPDSAQETQYF.

On this clone itself: This sample also contains other DNA sequences that code for the same CDR3. The chain recombines TRBV19 with TRBJ2-5, with TRBD1 matching 8 bases. Germline V gene lookup returns CDR1 LNHDA and CDR2 SQIVND (reference sequence). V was clipped by 3 bases and J by 4 bases; unmatched bases: 1. This CDR3 contains 13 residues. CDR3 sequence reads: CASSIDRGETQYF. The DNA for the CDR3 is TGTGCCAGTAGTATCGACAGGGGAGAGACCCAGTACTTC. Full variable domain (outside the CDR3, taken from reference TRBV19 and TRBJ2-5): DGGITQSPKYLFRKEGQNVTLSCEQNLNHDAMYWYRQDPGQGLRLIYYSQIVNDFQKGDIAEGYSVSREKKESFPLTVTSAQKNPTAFYLCASSIDRGETQYFGPGTRLLVL.

The chain has TRBV19 and TRBJ2-6; 10 bases agree with TRBD1. The CDR3 is made up of 17 amino acids. J was trimmed by 2 bases and V by 5 bases; bases with no gene match: 6. Germline loops: CDR1 LNHDA, CDR2 SQIVND (reference sequence). The CDR3 loop is CASSGWGQGTGANVLTF. The CDR3 coding sequence is TGTGCCAGTAGTGGATGGGGACAGGGGACTGGGGCCAACGTCCTGACTTTC.

The gene calls are TRBV9 and TRBJ2-5; 10 bases are shared with TRBD2. Germline CDR1 SGDLS, CDR2 YYNGEE. V lost 3 bases, J lost 5 bases, and 10 bases stayed unmatched. There are 16 residues in the CDR3. For the CDR3, the DNA is TGTGCCAGCAGCGCGGCCAGCGGGGGGGCGATGGAGACCCAGTACTTC. It is translated as CASSAASGGAMETQYF. Together with reference TRBV9 and TRBJ2-5, the CDR3 gives the full variable domain: DSGVTQTPKHLITATGQRVTLRCSPRSGDLSVYWYQQSLDQGLQFLIQYYNGEERAKGNILERFSAQQFPDLHSELNLSSLELGDSALYFCASSAASGGAMETQYFGPGTRLLVL.

The rearrangement joins TRBV3-1 (or the pseudogene TRBV3-2) to TRBJ2-7; D is ambiguous. Trimming removed 0 bases from V and 9 bases from J, with 6 bases in between. CDR1 LGHDT and CDR2 YNNKEL come from the germline V gene (reference sequence). This CDR3 region has 11 residues. The CDR3 region has the DNA TGTGCCAGCAGCCAAGACAGGTGGCAGTACTTC. Translation gives CASSQDRWQYF.

The J gene is TRBJ2-7, the V gene TRBV14; D call uncertain. The length of the CDR3 is 13 residues. The V gene's germline CDR1 is SGHDN and CDR2 FVKESK. With 1 base removed from V and 7 bases from J, the gap between germline ends came to 11 bases. The chain's CDR3 is CASSQATFGEQYF. CDR3 DNA: TGTGCCAGCAGCCAAGCGACTTTTGGGGAGCAGTACTTC.

This chain uses TRBV6-5 with TRBJ2-2; the D is unclear. The CDR3 contains 15 residues. V was shortened by 0 bases and J by 5 bases, with 10 bases between the two germline ends. CDR1 MNHEY and CDR2 SVGAGI come from the germline V gene. For the CDR3, the DNA is TGTGCCAGCAGTTACTCGAAAGTTGGTACCGGGGAGCTGTTTTTT. Amino acid sequence: CASSYSKVGTGELFF.

This chain uses TRBV27 with TRBJ2-1; 11 nucleotides align to TRBD2. V trimming: 4 bases; J trimming: 12 bases; junction bases outside the gene matches: 14. Germline lookup yields CDR1 MNHEY and CDR2 SMNVEV (reference sequence). The CDR3 runs 16 residues. The CDR3 loop reads CASSSPPGGSGGGQFF. DNA of the CDR3: TGTGCCAGCAGTTCCCCGCCGGGAGGTAGCGGGGGGGGGCAGTTCTTC.

On this clone: This sample includes further DNA sequences coding for the same CDR3. V is TRBV7-3 and J is TRBJ2-6, with D tentatively TRBD2 (6 bases). Germline assignment: CDR1 SGHTA and CDR2 FQGTGA. V was cut by 2 bases and J by 3 bases, with 11 bases left in between. CDR3 length equals 16 residues. In DNA form, the CDR3 reads TGTGCCAGCAGCTTACACGGGGGAGGTGGGGCCAACGTCCTGACTTTC. It yields the protein CASSLHGGGGANVLTF.

This chain connects TRBV2 to TRBJ2-1; D is unclear. The V end lost 1 base, the J end lost 12 bases, and 16 bases lay between the germline ends. The CDR3 loop spans 14 amino acids. Germline V gene lookup returns CDR1 SNHLY and CDR2 FYNNEI. CDR3 protein: CASSEVVSVLGQFF. The CDR3 region has the DNA TGTGCCAGCAGTGAAGTCGTTTCGGTGTTGGGGCAGTTCTTC. The whole variable domain, remainder taken from reference TRBV2 and TRBJ2-1, is EPEVTQTPSHQVTQMGQEVILRCVPISNHLYFYWYRQILGQKVEFLVSFYNNEISEKSEIFDDQFSVERPDGSNFTLKIRSTKLEDSAMYFCASSEVVSVLGQFFGPGTRLTVL.

The chain has TRBV5-1 and TRBJ1-1, with 7 bases fitting TRBD1. CDR1 SGHRS and CDR2 YFSETQ come from the germline V gene. CDR3 size: 14 residues. V trimming: 3 bases; J trimming: 4 bases; junction bases outside the gene matches: 6. This CDR3 is CASSWAGGPTEAFF. The CDR3 nucleotides are TGCGCCAGCAGCTGGGCAGGGGGGCCCACTGAAGCTTTCTTT.

The chain couples TRBV2 to TRBJ1-1, with D uncertain. Germline V gene sequence: CDR1 SNHLY, CDR2 FYNNEI. V lost 5 bases, J lost 2 bases, and 12 bases lay in between. The CDR3 is made up of 14 amino acids. The CDR3 DNA follows: TGTGCCAGCAGTAATTGGCCTAGAAACACTGAAGCTTTCTTT. Its protein is CASSNWPRNTEAFF. The full variable domain, rest sourced from reference TRBV2 and TRBJ1-1, is EPEVTQTPSHQVTQMGQEVILRCVPISNHLYFYWYRQILGQKVEFLVSFYNNEISEKSEIFDDQFSVERPDGSNFTLKIRSTKLEDSAMYFCASSNWPRNTEAFFGQGTRLTVV.

V gene TRBV28 combines with J gene TRBJ1-4, with D unclear. CDR1 MDHEN and CDR2 SYDVKM come from the germline V gene. Trimming took off 11 bases at V and 3 bases at J, with 13 bases between the two ends. The CDR3 runs to 13 residues. The CDR3 sequence is CAVSVPANEKLFF. CDR3 bases: TGTGCCGTCAGCGTCCCCGCTAATGAAAAACTGTTTTTT.

The chain joins TRBV2 to TRBJ2-5, with D perhaps TRBD1 (6 bases). The CDR3 totals 13 residues. Trimming removed 6 bases from V and 5 bases from J, with 13 bases in between. Looked up from germline, CDR1 is SNHLY and CDR2 is FYNNEI. For the CDR3, the DNA is TGTGCCAGCAGGGCAGGGGATCGGGAGACCCAGTACTTC. Amino acid sequence: CASRAGDRETQYF.